This T cell receptor (beta chain) was recovered during a study of T cell responses to AZD1222 COVID-19 vaccine. Study observations and caveats: Reportedly, nearly half the spike-specific TCRs target unmutated variant regions.

This CDR3 is built from 17 residues. The germline gives CDR1 LNHNV, CDR2 YYDKDF (reference sequence). V gave up 0 bases and J gave up 4 bases, with 18 bases separating them. Using immunoSEQ multiplex PCR, the repertoire was profiled, and TCRdb retains in-frame clones only, with some absent. The sample consists of tens of thousands of clones, 87% of them appearing once. About this clone itself: Its antigen is unknown.

V usage is TRBV15 and J usage is TRBJ1-2; D call uncertain. The sequencing used peripheral blood, collected 28 days after the second AZD1222 dose. The receptor's source is an adult who received the AZD1222 COVID-19 vaccine. The CDR3 nucleotides are TGTGCCACCAGCAGAGATGCGGGTTCACCAATATTCTATGGCTACACCTTC. Translated: CATSRDAGSPIFYGYTF. Looking up the rest from reference TRBV15 and TRBJ1-2 gives the full variable domain: DAMVIQNPRYQVTQFGKPVTLSCSQTLNHNVMYWYQQKSSQAPKLLFHYYDKDFNNEADTPDNFQSRRPNTSFCFLDIRSPGLGDTAMYLCATSRDAGSPIFYGYTFGSGTRLTVV.